The present T cell receptor (beta chain) was sequenced within a study of cytomegalovirus exposure and HLA in healthy donors. A remark on this clone: What it binds is unknown.

The PCR had 60 Vbeta and 13 Jbeta primers. Data came from immunoSEQ multiplex PCR; TCRdb stores just in-frame clones and leaves some out. The sample includes some 88,000 clones, 65% to 80% of them seen just once. Findings and limits, study-wide: Later examination showed HLA-associated TCR beta chains had greater clonal expansion than equally common others. A missense DCLRE1C variant was associated with V- and J-gene trimming of TCR beta chains in a later analysis, and an independent cohort replicated the association.

Trimming cost V 1 base and J 0 bases, with 7 bases left between them. Germline CDR1 SGHVS, CDR2 FQNEAQ. The CDR3 sequence is 15 residues long. This clonotype originated in a woman between 18 and 29 years old in good health and CMV-seropositive. The sample was PBMCs. The chain couples TRBV7-8 to TRBJ1-5; no reliable D call. As DNA, the CDR3 is TGTGCCAGCAGCTTAGGAGCGGTTAGCAATCAGCCCCAGCATTTT. The encoded protein is CASSLGAVSNQPQHF.